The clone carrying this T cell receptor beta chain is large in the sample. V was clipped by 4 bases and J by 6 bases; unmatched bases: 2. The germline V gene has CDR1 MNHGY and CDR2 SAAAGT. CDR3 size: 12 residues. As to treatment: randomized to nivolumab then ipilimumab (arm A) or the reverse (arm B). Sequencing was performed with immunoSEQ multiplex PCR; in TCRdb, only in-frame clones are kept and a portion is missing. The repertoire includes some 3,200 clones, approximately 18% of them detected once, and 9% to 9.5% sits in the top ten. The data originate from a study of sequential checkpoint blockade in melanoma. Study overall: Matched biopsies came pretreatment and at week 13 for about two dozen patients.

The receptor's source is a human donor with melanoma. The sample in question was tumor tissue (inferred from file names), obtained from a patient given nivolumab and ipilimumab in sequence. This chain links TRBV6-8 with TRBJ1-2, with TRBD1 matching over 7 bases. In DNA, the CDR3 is TGTGCCAGCAGTTCAGGGGGAGATGGCTACACCTTC. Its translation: CASSSGGDGYTF.